A single sample is the source of the 15 T cell receptor beta chains below, sequenced in a study of blood T cells in healthy people across ages. A J-beta primer mix and a sample-barcoded 5' primer were used in a second PCR of roughly 7 to 12 cycles. TCRdb analysed the 5' RACE reads with MiXCR anew, one entry per CDR3 protein. The data show 700,000 or so distinct CDR3 sequences, 22% seen once. Sequenced input: blood. All receptors come from a man aged 70-80 years in good health.

The gene calls are TRBV12-3 or TRBV12-4 and TRBJ2-7, with 8 bases lining up with TRBD2. With V trimmed by 1 base and J by 4 bases, 6 bases remained unmatched. This CDR3 has 15 amino acids. The CDR3 region is CASSLVGGAGYEQYF. For the CDR3, the DNA is TGTGCCAGCAGTTTAGTCGGGGGGGCCGGGTACGAGCAGTACTTC.

Only a few counts were recorded for this clonotype. The chain is built from TRBV29-1 and TRBJ2-5; 7 bases fit TRBD1. Germline V CDR1 and CDR2: SQVTM, ANQGSEA. J gave up 4 bases and V 7 bases, and 12 bases lay outside the gene matches. This CDR3 has 14 amino acids. The CDR3 sequence: CSDGSRGRGETQYF. CDR3 DNA sequence: TGCAGCGACGGGTCCAGGGGGAGAGGAGAGACCCAGTACTTC.

The chain links TRBV6-2 or TRBV6-3 to TRBJ2-5; D call uncertain. The end of the DNA fits TRBJ2-1 better, so the J call may be wrong. The CDR3 is 13 amino acids. CDR1 and CDR2 from the germline V gene are MNHEY and SVGEGT. CDR3 nucleotides: TGTGCCAGCAGTTGGCTAACGCGATCTGAGCAGTTCTTC. It specifies CASSWLTRSEQFF.

V is TRBV6-5 and J is TRBJ2-5; TRBD2 matches 7 bases. The J segment lost 0 bases and the V segment lost 0 bases, leaving 10 bases of the junction unmatched. The CDR3 runs 18 residues. Germline assignment: CDR1 MNHEY and CDR2 SVGAGI. CDR3 in DNA: TGTGCCAGCAGTTACTCGAGTGGGGGAGCGGGATACCAAGAGACCCAGTACTTC. Translated: CASSYSSGGAGYQETQYF.

This clonotype was picked up a small number of times. The chain is built from TRBV4-1 and TRBJ1-4; 7 nucleotides match TRBD1. Per the germline V gene, CDR1 is MGHRA and CDR2 is YSYEKL. CDR3 length: 17 amino acids. V dropped 0 bases and J dropped 7; count of bases not matched to a gene: 11. CDR3 DNA: TGCGCCAGCAGCCAAGATTGGGACAGATCGAGTGGTGAAAAACTGTTTTTT. Encoded protein: CASSQDWDRSSGEKLFF.

This clonotype was counted many times. The chain's CDR3 is CSVEVGEETQYF. As DNA, the CDR3 is TGCAGCGTTGAAGTTGGAGAGGAGACCCAGTACTTC. The V and J genes are TRBV29-1 and TRBJ2-5; D call uncertain. Trimming stripped 1 base from V and 5 bases from J, with 8 bases between. Germline V lookup: CDR1 SQVTM, CDR2 ANQGSEA. The CDR3 extends over 12 amino acids.

This clonotype turned up a few times. CDR3 sequence (DNA): TGTGCCAGCAGCCAACTAGCGGCTCAAGAGACCCAGTACTTC. This codes for CASSQLAAQETQYF. The chain links TRBV11-3 to TRBJ2-5; 8 bases match TRBD2. V lost 5 bases, J lost 2 bases, and 4 bases stayed unmatched. CDR3 size: 14 residues. Germline V gives CDR1 SGHNT, CDR2 YENEEA.

This clonotype was seen a few times. The chain has TRBV5-1 and TRBJ2-5; 7 bases line up with TRBD1. Germline V gene sequence: CDR1 SGHRS, CDR2 YFSETQ. The junction had 4 bases not matched to a gene; V was cut back by 2 bases and J by 3 bases. The CDR3 spans 14 residues. CDR3 loop: CASSFHGTEETQYF. In nucleotides, the CDR3 is TGCGCCAGCAGCTTCCATGGGACAGAAGAGACCCAGTACTTC.

This CDR3 reads CASSQDPGGLQPQHF. In DNA, the CDR3 is TGCGCCAGCAGCCAAGATCCTGGTGGTCTTCAGCCCCAGCATTTT. The V gene is TRBV4-1, the J gene TRBJ1-5; D is ambiguous. The germline CDR1 and CDR2 sequences are MGHRA and YSYEKL. Deletions cut 0 bases from V and 6 bases from J, with 12 bases between. The CDR3 loop spans 15 amino acids.

V usage is TRBV12-3 or TRBV12-4 and J usage is TRBJ1-1, with D maybe TRBD1 (5 bases). V was clipped by 5 bases and J by 5 bases, with 9 bases between them. This CDR3 has 12 amino acids. CDR3 protein: CASSRTRTEAFF. Written as DNA, the CDR3 is TGTGCCAGCAGTCGGACAAGAACTGAAGCTTTCTTT.

V is TRBV9 and J is TRBJ2-1, with TRBD2 matching 9 bases. The CDR3 runs to 16 residues. The junction had 6 bases not matched to a gene; V was cut back by 3 bases and J by 2 bases. Looked up from germline, CDR1 is SGDLS and CDR2 is YYNGEE. The CDR3 region is CASSARGGGAYNEQFF. CDR3 in DNA: TGTGCCAGCAGCGCCCGTGGCGGGGGGGCCTACAATGAGCAGTTCTTC.

The chain links TRBV24-1 to TRBJ2-5; 8 bases align to TRBD1. After removal of 4 bases from V and 2 bases from J, the junction contained 2 bases not matched to a gene. CDR3 length: 14 residues. Germline V gives CDR1 KGHDR, CDR2 SFDVKD. This CDR3 reads CATSDRGLQETQYF. The CDR3, as DNA: TGTGCCACCAGTGACAGGGGGCTGCAAGAGACCCAGTACTTC.

CDR3 nucleotide sequence: TGTGCCAGCAGGGAATGGGCGGGGAACTCTGGAAACACCATATATTTT. This sequence encodes CASREWAGNSGNTIYF. The chain uses TRBV2 and TRBJ1-3; no definite D call. Trimming stripped 6 bases from V and 0 bases from J, with 15 bases between. Germline assignment: CDR1 SNHLY and CDR2 FYNNEI. The CDR3 covers 16 residues.

This clonotype was found a few times. The chain uses TRBV20-1 and TRBJ2-3; D not certain. CDR1 DFQATT and CDR2 SNEGSKA come from the germline V gene (reference sequence). V lost 5 bases and J lost 4, with 19 bases in between. The CDR3 totals 15 residues. The CDR3 sequence: CSALDLGRGPDTQYF. In nucleotides, the CDR3 is TGCAGTGCTCTCGACCTCGGGCGAGGACCAGATACGCAGTATTTT.

This clonotype was detected a few times. The chain links TRBV6-5 to TRBJ1-6, with 9 bases matching TRBD1. After removal of 5 bases from V and 9 bases from J, the junction contained 2 bases not matched to a gene. Germline CDR1 and CDR2: MNHEY and SVGAGI. There are 13 residues in the CDR3. The CDR3 DNA reads TGTGCCAGCAGTGGGACAGGGAGTTCACCCCTCCACTTT. Translated: CASSGTGSSPLHF.